One TCR beta chain is described in this entry. The antigen is undetermined. The data were taken from a study of cytomegalovirus exposure and HLA in healthy donors. PCR involved 60 Vbeta and 13 Jbeta primers. Libraries were prepared by immunoSEQ multiplex PCR; TCRdb keeps only in-frame clonotypes and omits some of them. The sample lists some 65,000 clones, less than 70% occurring once. Nominally healthy donors were sampled, though unrecorded immune exposures were likely. Germline V gene lookup returns CDR1 SGHNT and CDR2 YYREEE (reference sequence). This CDR3 contains 13 residues. V gave up 2 bases and J gave up 9 bases, with 12 bases separating them. Study-wide points: For cytomegalovirus status, the classifier reportedly gave diagnoses with high specificity and sensitivity. Later analysis identified several of the most significant clusters that appeared linked to common viral pathogens. The analysis excluded some indistinguishable V segments, including TRBV6-2 and TRBV6-3.

The chain has TRBV5-4 and TRBJ2-1, with D tentatively TRBD1 (6 bases). Material for sequencing was PBMCs. This receptor was taken from a man under 40 in good health and CMV-seronegative. The CDR3 here is CASSFDTRGEQFF. The CDR3 region has the DNA TGTGCCAGCAGCTTCGACACCAGGGGTGAGCAGTTCTTC.